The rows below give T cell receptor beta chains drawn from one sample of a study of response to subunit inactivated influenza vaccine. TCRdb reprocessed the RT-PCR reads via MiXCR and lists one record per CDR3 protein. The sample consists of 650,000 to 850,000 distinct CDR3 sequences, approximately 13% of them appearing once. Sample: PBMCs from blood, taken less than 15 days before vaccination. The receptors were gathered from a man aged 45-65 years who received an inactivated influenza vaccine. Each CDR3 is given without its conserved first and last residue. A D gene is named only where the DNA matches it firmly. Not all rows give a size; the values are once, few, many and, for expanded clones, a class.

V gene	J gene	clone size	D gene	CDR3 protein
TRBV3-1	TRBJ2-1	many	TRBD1	ASSHALRDRKYYNEQF
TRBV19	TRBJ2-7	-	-	ASMGNGYEQY
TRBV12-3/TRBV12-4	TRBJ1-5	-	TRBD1	ASSLQGVGNQPQH
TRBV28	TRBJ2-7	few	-	ASSRPSHSYEQY
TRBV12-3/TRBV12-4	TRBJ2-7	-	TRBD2	ASTDGLAGGRYEQY
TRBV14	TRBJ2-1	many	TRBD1	ASSQKGPPGQRSYNEQF
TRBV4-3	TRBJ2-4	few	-	ASSQDGRGLAKNIQY
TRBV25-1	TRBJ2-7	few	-	ASIGSSYEQY
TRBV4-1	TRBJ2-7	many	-	ASSRSGAYEQY
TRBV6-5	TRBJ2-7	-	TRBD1	ASSYLPGQGATYEQY
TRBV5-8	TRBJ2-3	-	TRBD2	ASSRGVSRFGTDTQY
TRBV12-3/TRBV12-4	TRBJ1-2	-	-	ASSLKGGYGYT
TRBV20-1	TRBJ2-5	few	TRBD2	SAAPRLAGDQETQY
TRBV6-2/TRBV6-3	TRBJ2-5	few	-	ASRPIGGVGETQY
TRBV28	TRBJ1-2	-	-	ASSSKPPGPLVYGYT
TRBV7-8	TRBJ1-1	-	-	ASSQTLLNTEAF
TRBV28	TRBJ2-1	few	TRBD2	ASSHTSGRGYNEQF
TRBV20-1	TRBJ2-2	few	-	SAREMGSANTGELF